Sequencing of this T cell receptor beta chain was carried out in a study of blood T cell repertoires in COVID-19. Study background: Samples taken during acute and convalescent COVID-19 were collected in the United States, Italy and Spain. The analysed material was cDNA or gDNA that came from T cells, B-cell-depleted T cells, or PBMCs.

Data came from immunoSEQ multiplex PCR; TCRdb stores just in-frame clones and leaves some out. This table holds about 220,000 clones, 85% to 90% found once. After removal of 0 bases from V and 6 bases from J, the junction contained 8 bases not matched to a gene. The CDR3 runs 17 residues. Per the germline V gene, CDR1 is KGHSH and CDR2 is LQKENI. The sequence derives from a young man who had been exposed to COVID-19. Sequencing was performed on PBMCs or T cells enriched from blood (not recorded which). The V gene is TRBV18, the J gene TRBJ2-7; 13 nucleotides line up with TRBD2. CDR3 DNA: TGTGCCAGCTCACCACCGGGACTAGCGGGGCCAAAACTCGAGCAGTACTTC. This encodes CASSPPGLAGPKLEQYF. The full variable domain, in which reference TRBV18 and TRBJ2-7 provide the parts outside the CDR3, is NAGVMQNPRHLVRRRGQEARLRCSPMKGHSHVYWYRQLPEEGLKFMVYLQKENIIDESGMPKERFSAEFPKEGPSILRIQQVVRGDSAAYFCASSPPGLAGPKLEQYFGPGTRLTVT.